The next 12 T cell receptor beta chains were all read from a single sample in a study of T cell repertoires in cytomegalovirus infection. Using its own MiXCR run on the reads, TCRdb lists one record per CDR3 protein. The sample comprises about 250,000 distinct CDR3 sequences, roughly 6.5% of which are singletons, and roughly 6% rests with the top ten. Sequencing was done on a sample of PBMCs. Receptors were obtained from a human donor in good health (CMV status not recorded). Some clones in this sample may be carry-over from other donors' samples.

This clonotype was counted ten times or more. The genes are TRBV7-8 and TRBJ2-1; D not certain. The germline V gene has CDR1 SGHVS and CDR2 FQNEAQ. This CDR3 is built from 13 residues. The germline V and J ends were trimmed by 0 bases and 5 bases, with 5 bases remaining between them. The CDR3 DNA reads TGTGCCAGCAGCTTAGCTAGTAACAATGAGCAGTTCTTC. Its translation is CASSLASNNEQFF.

This clonotype was seen a handful of times. The rearrangement links TRBV9 to TRBJ2-1; D perhaps matches TRBD2 (5 bases). The CDR3 runs to 13 residues. Germline CDR1 reads SGDLS; CDR2 reads YYNGEE. Trimming left V 0 bases short and J 5 bases short, with 6 bases between. The CDR3 protein is CASSVGGNNEQFF. CDR3 coding DNA: TGTGCCAGCAGCGTAGGAGGGAACAATGAGCAGTTCTTC.

This clonotype came up many times. The chain couples TRBV20-1 to TRBJ1-2; D is ambiguous. The V gene's germline CDR1 is DFQATT and CDR2 SNEGSKA (reference sequence). Between the trimmed V and J ends, which lost 6 bases and 3 bases, there was a span of 14 bases. CDR3 length equals 13 residues. CDR3: CSASWTDDYGYTF. The CDR3 DNA reads TGCAGTGCCAGTTGGACTGATGACTATGGCTACACCTTC.

This clonotype was seen at least ten times. CDR3 loop: CASNIGQIRLNTEAFF. The CDR3 DNA reads as TGTGCCAGTAACATCGGACAGATTCGATTGAACACTGAAGCTTTCTTT. The chain couples TRBV19 to TRBJ1-1, with a tentative D call TRBD1 (6 bases). V dropped 7 bases and J dropped 0 bases, with 18 bases sitting between them. Germline V CDR1 and CDR2: LNHDA, SQIVND (reference sequence). The CDR3 has 16 residues.

This clonotype was observed a handful of times. This chain connects TRBV20-1 to TRBJ2-7, with no clear D. V shed 0 bases and J shed 3 bases, with 15 bases lying between them. This CDR3 has 15 residues. Germline values: CDR1 DFQATT, CDR2 SNEGSKA (reference sequence). CDR3 nucleotides: TGCAGTGCTAGAGACCCGGGTATGGCTATCTACGAGCAGTACTTC. Amino acid sequence: CSARDPGMAIYEQYF.

This clonotype was seen more than once but under ten times. In DNA, the CDR3 is TGTGCCTCAAGACTGCTAGCGGGGGGCCCCACAGATACGCAGTATTTT. It yields the protein CASRLLAGGPTDTQYF. The J gene is TRBJ2-3, the V gene TRBV10-3, with 11 bases identical to TRBD2. The CDR3 has 16 residues. Trimming removed 11 bases from V and 2 bases from J; junction bases left unmatched: 12. CDR1 ENHRY and CDR2 SYGVKD come from the germline V gene.

This clonotype was counted a few times. The chain has TRBV20-1 and TRBJ1-1, with D perhaps TRBD1 (5 bases). Germline-derived CDR1 and CDR2 are DFQATT and SNEGSKA (reference sequence). V was cut by 1 base and J by 5 bases, with 11 bases left in between. The CDR3 is 13 residues long. CDR3 sequence reads: CSARAWGETEAFF. The DNA of the CDR3 is TGCAGTGCTAGAGCGTGGGGGGAGACTGAAGCTTTCTTT.

This clonotype was seen repeatedly, ten times or more. V and J are TRBV6-2 or TRBV6-3 and TRBJ1-5; D uncertain. This CDR3 comprises 13 residues. V was pared by 7 bases and J by 5 bases, with 12 bases between. The germline V gene has CDR1 MNHEY and CDR2 SVGEGT. The CDR3 bases are TGTGCCAGCATTAGTACGTTGGATCAGCCCCAGCATTTT. Amino acids: CASISTLDQPQHF.

In its sample, this clonotype was seen many times. The CDR3 reads CASSFSISSYEQYF. The CDR3 DNA is TGTGCCAGCAGCTTCTCAATTTCCTCCTACGAGCAGTACTTC. The chain employs TRBV5-6 and TRBJ2-7; no clear D gene. V lost 2 bases, J lost 0 bases, and 9 bases lay in between. CDR1 SGHDT and CDR2 YYEEEE come from the germline V gene. The CDR3 is made up of 14 amino acids.

This clonotype was counted ten times or more. The genes are TRBV20-1 and TRBJ1-5; TRBD1 is a possible D gene (6 bases). From germline, CDR1 is DFQATT and CDR2 SNEGSKA (reference sequence). V was clipped by 6 bases and J by 3 bases, with 18 bases between them. The CDR3 contains 15 residues. The CDR3 here is CSARDRKAINQPQHF. As DNA, the CDR3 is TGCAGTGCCCGCGACAGGAAAGCAATCAATCAGCCCCAGCATTTT.

In this sample, this clonotype turned up many times. This rearrangement joins TRBV6-2 or TRBV6-3 to TRBJ2-7; 10 nucleotides align to TRBD1. Germline V lookup: CDR1 MNHEY, CDR2 SVGEGT. This CDR3 spans 18 amino acids. V lost 6 bases to trimming and J lost 0 bases; unmatched junction nucleotides: 14. DNA of the CDR3: TGTGCCAGCAGCTCAGCCCGAGACAGGGGGCAGTCCTCCTACGAGCAGTACTTC. Protein sequence: CASSSARDRGQSSYEQYF.

This clonotype was found many times. V gene TRBV5-1 combines with J gene TRBJ2-1; maybe TRBD1 (6 bases). CDR3 size: 13 residues. The V gene's germline CDR1 is SGHRS and CDR2 YFSETQ. Trimming left V 4 bases short and J 5 bases short, with 10 bases between. The CDR3 sequence is CASSRQVNNEQFF. In DNA, the CDR3 is TGCGCCAGCAGCAGACAGGTAAACAATGAGCAGTTCTTC. The entire variable domain, with the rest obtained from reference TRBV5-1 and TRBJ2-1, is as follows: KAGVTQTPRYLIKTRGQQVTLSCSPISGHRSVSWYQQTPGQGLQFLFEYFSETQRNKGNFPGRFSGRQFSNSRSEMNVSTLELGDSALYLCASSRQVNNEQFFGPGTRLTVL.